Detailed here is one T cell receptor beta chain. What it binds is not known. The CDR3 consists of 16 residues. Trimming removed 6 bases from V and 0 bases from J; junction bases left unmatched: 4. CDR1 is LNHNV and CDR2 is YYDKDF in the germline V gene (reference sequence). TCRdb independently ran MiXCR on the RT-PCR reads; one entry per CDR3 protein. The sample contains about 780,000 distinct CDR3 sequences, approximately 17% of which appear only once. The data are from a study of response to subunit inactivated influenza vaccine. General observations from the study: Each seasonal influenza vaccination recruits few new T cells, the authors suggested.

The source is a man aged 50-60 years who received an inactivated influenza vaccine. V gene TRBV15 combines with J gene TRBJ2-3; 12 bases are shared with TRBD2. The specimen comprised PBMCs from blood, sampled 5 to 6 days after vaccination. The CDR3 DNA sequence: TGTGCCACCAGGACCGGGACTAGCGGGAGCACAGATACGCAGTATTTT. As protein: CATRTGTSGSTDTQYF. Together with reference TRBV15 and TRBJ2-3, the CDR3 gives the full variable domain: DAMVIQNPRYQVTQFGKPVTLSCSQTLNHNVMYWYQQKSSQAPKLLFHYYDKDFNNEADTPDNFQSRRPNTSFCFLDIRSPGLGDTAMYLCATRTGTSGSTDTQYFGPGTRLTVL.